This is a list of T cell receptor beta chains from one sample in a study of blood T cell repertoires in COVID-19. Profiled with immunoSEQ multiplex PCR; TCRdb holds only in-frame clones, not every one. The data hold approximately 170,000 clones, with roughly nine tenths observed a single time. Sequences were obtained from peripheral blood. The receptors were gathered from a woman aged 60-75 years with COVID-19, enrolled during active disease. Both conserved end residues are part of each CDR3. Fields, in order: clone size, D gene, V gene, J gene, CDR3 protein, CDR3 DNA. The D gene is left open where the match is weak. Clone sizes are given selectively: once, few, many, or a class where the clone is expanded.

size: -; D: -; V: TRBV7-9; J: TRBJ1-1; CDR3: CASSPRGGKLNTEAFF; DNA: TGTGCCAGCAGCCCTAGGGGGGGGAAGTTGAACACTGAAGCTTTCTTT
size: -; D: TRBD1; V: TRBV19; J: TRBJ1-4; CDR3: CASSKGQGTNEKLFF; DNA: TGTGCCAGTAGTAAGGGACAGGGAACTAATGAAAAACTGTTTTTT
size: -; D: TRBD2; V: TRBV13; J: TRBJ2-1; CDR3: CASSLGRIAGGLGYEQFF; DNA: TGTGCCAGCAGCTTAGGCCGGATAGCGGGAGGTCTAGGCTATGAGCAGTTCTTC
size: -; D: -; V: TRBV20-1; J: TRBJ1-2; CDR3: CSASVVQGQHGYTF; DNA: TGCAGTGCTAGTGTGGTCCAAGGACAGCATGGCTACACCTTC
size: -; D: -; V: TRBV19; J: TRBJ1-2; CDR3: CASSISGSYGYTF; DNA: TGTGCCAGTAGTATCTCCGGGAGCTATGGCTACACCTTC
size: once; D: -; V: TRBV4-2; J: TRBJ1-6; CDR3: CASSQERQLNYNSPLHF; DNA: TGTGCCAGCAGCCAAGAAAGACAGCTCAATTATAATTCACCCCTCCACTTT
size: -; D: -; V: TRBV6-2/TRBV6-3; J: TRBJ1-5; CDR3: CASSYEGVQPQHF; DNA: TGTGCCAGCAGTTACGAAGGGGTACAGCCCCAGCATTTT
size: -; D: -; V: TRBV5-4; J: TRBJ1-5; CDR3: CASSLGGQNQPQHF; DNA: TGTGCCAGCAGCTTGGGGGGCCAGAATCAGCCCCAGCATTTT
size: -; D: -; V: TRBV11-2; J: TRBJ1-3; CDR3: CASSLEVQVGNTIYF; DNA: TGTGCCAGCAGCTTAGAAGTACAGGTTGGAAACACCATATATTTT
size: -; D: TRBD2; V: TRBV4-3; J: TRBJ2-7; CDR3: CASSQESSLAGSEQYF; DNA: TGCGCCAGCAGCCAAGAATCGAGCCTAGCGGGAAGTGAGCAGTACTTC
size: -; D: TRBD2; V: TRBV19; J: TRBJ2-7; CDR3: CASSKEGLAGVSEQYF; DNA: TGTGCCAGTAGTAAGGAGGGACTAGCGGGAGTGAGTGAGCAGTACTTC
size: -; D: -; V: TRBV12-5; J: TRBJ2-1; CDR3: CASGLRGMRNEQFF; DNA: TGTGCTAGTGGTTTGCGGGGAATGAGGAATGAGCAGTTCTTC
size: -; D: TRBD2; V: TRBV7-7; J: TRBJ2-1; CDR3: CASSLGLAGGSYEQFF; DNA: TGTGCTAGCAGCTTAGGCCTAGCGGGAGGAAGCTATGAGCAGTTCTTC
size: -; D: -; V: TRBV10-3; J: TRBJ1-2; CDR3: CAISYRSPGSGYTF; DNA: TGTGCCATCAGTTACAGGTCCCCAGGGTCGGGCTACACCTTC
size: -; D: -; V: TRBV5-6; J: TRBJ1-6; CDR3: CASSLYRSSYNSPLHF; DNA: TGTGCCAGCAGCTTGTACAGGAGCTCCTATAATTCACCCCTCCACTTT
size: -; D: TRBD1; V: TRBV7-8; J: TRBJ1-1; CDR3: CASSLATTGGSEAFF; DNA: TGTGCCAGCAGCTTAGCGACGACAGGGGGCTCTGAAGCTTTCTTT